These 25 T cell receptor beta chains originate from one sample sequenced in a study of cytomegalovirus exposure and HLA in healthy donors. PCR primers comprised 60 Vbeta and 13 Jbeta primers. Only in-frame clones appear in the TCRdb table, and some are missing; sequencing was by immunoSEQ multiplex PCR. The table lists more than 85,000 clones, about 80% of them singletons. Sequencing was performed on PBMCs. The receptors come from a man aged 30 to 39 in good health and CMV-seropositive.

The V call is TRBV7-6, the J call TRBJ2-3; the match to TRBD2 covers 7 bases. The CDR3 runs to 16 residues. The V gene end was trimmed by 1 base and the J gene end by 2 bases; junction bases not matched to a gene: 6. Germline CDR1 SGHVS, CDR2 FNYEAQ. CDR3 region: CASSLGGLAVTDTQYF. The CDR3 DNA reads TGTGCCAGCAGCTTAGGTGGTCTAGCGGTCACAGATACGCAGTATTTT.

This clone appeared a single time. The rearrangement links TRBV7-6 to TRBJ2-6; D gene unclear. Trimming cost V 1 base and J 2 bases, with 3 bases left between them. The CDR3 totals 14 residues. The germline CDR1 and CDR2 sequences are SGHVS and FNYEAQ. The CDR3 loop reads CASSLGTGANVLTF. In DNA, the CDR3 is TGTGCCAGCAGCTTAGGTACTGGGGCCAACGTCCTGACTTTC.

This clone is a singleton in its sample. This rearrangement joins TRBV28 to TRBJ2-7, with 7 positions matching TRBD2. The germline CDR1 and CDR2 sequences are MDHEN and SYDVKM. CDR3 length: 14 amino acids. Trimming at V came to 2 bases and at J to 2 bases, leaving 3 bases not matched to a gene. The CDR3 loop is CASSLGGGTYEQYF. The CDR3 nucleotides are TGTGCCAGCAGTTTAGGGGGGGGGACCTACGAGCAGTACTTC.

The J gene is TRBJ2-3, the V gene TRBV11-3; TRBD1 matches 8 bases. Losses at the gene ends were 1 base for V and 2 bases for J; bases not matched to a gene: 14. CDR3 length equals 19 residues. In germline, CDR1 is SGHNT, CDR2 YENEEA. The CDR3 reads CASSLALPLGQGFTDTQYF. The CDR3 DNA sequence: TGTGCCAGCAGCTTAGCCCTTCCTCTCGGACAGGGATTCACAGATACGCAGTATTTT.

This chain uses TRBV6-6 with TRBJ1-1; D is unclear. The CDR3 is 13 residues long. Trimming stripped 10 bases from V and 1 base from J, with 13 bases between. The V gene's germline CDR1 is MNHNY and CDR2 SVGAGI (reference sequence). The CDR3, as DNA: TGTGCCATCCGACACCTACCGAACACTGAAGCTTTCTTT. The encoded protein is CAIRHLPNTEAFF.

The chain carries TRBV2 and TRBJ1-4, with a weak D call TRBD1 (6 bases). Germline CDR1 and CDR2: SNHLY and FYNNEI. Trimming removed 6 bases from V and 3 bases from J, with 20 bases in between. The CDR3 totals 17 residues. Here the CDR3 reads CASSQAGGGTANEKLFF. CDR3 DNA: TGTGCCAGCAGCCAAGCGGGGGGGGGCACGGCTAATGAAAAACTGTTTTTT.

The J gene is TRBJ2-2, the V gene TRBV7-9; TRBD1 matches at 7 bases. V lost 4 bases, J lost 5 bases, and 4 bases stayed unmatched. Germline-derived CDR1 and CDR2 are SEHNR and FQNEAQ (reference sequence). The CDR3 totals 14 residues. This chain's CDR3 is CASSSKTGTGELFF. DNA of the CDR3: TGTGCCAGCAGCTCAAAGACAGGGACCGGGGAGCTGTTTTTT.

V usage is TRBV19 and J usage is TRBJ2-4; TRBD1 aligns across 11 bases. V trimming: 8 bases; J trimming: 13 bases; junction bases outside the gene matches: 13. Germline V gives CDR1 LNHDA, CDR2 SQIVND (reference sequence). This CDR3 has 14 amino acids. The CDR3, as DNA: TGTGCCAGTGAGTCGGGACAGGGGGAGTCGCCCCAGTACTTC. It is translated as CASESGQGESPQYF. Variable domain in full (rest from reference TRBV19 and TRBJ2-4): DGGITQSPKYLFRKEGQNVTLSCEQNLNHDAMYWYRQDPGQGLRLIYYSQIVNDFQKGDIAEGYSVSREKKESFPLTVTSAQKNPTAFYLCASESGQGESPQYFGAGTRLSVL.

The V call is TRBV5-8, the J call TRBJ1-3, with unresolved D. The germline V gene has CDR1 SGHTS and CDR2 YDEGEE. The V end lost 0 bases, the J end lost 0 bases, and 10 bases lay between the germline ends. CDR3 length: 16 amino acids. In DNA, the CDR3 is TGTGCCAGCAGCTTGGAACACCCGTCCTCTGGAAACACCATATATTTT. This encodes CASSLEHPSSGNTIYF.

The rearrangement joins TRBV7-3 to TRBJ2-1; 11 nucleotides agree with TRBD2. The CDR3 covers 17 residues. Looked up from germline, CDR1 is SGHTA and CDR2 is FQGTGA. The J segment lost 8 bases and the V segment lost 2 bases, leaving 11 bases of the junction unmatched. The CDR3 loop is CASSLLAGGPVLYEQFF. In nucleotides, the CDR3 is TGTGCCAGCAGCTTACTAGCGGGGGGTCCAGTCTTGTATGAGCAGTTCTTC.

The DNA of the CDR3 is TGCAGTGCCTGTGAGCTCCCCAATGAGCAGTTCTTC. It is translated as CSACELPNEQFF. The chain has TRBV29-1 and TRBJ2-1; the D is unclear. The germline V gene has CDR1 SQVTM and CDR2 ANQGSEA. The CDR3 runs 12 residues.

The V gene is TRBV18, the J gene TRBJ2-7, with 8 bases aligning to TRBD2. CDR3 size: 15 residues. Germline V gene data show CDR1 as KGHSH and CDR2 as LQKENI. The V segment lost 1 base and the J segment 5 bases; nucleotides outside the gene matches: 7. The DNA for the CDR3 is TGTGCCAGCTCACCACGGCCGGGGGGGCGGGACGAGCAGTACTTC. This gives the protein CASSPRPGGRDEQYF.

In its sample, this clone was seen a few times. The CDR3 spells CASRTGQRHNSPLHF. CDR3 DNA sequence: TGTGCCAGCCGGACAGGGCAAAGACATAATTCACCCCTCCACTTT. J is TRBJ1-6 and V is TRBV2; 8 bases agree with TRBD1. J lost 5 bases, V lost 8 bases, and 8 bases had no gene match. This CDR3 comprises 15 residues. Germline V gene lookup returns CDR1 SNHLY and CDR2 FYNNEI.

This rearrangement joins TRBV11-2 to TRBJ1-1, with 8 positions matching TRBD1. CDR1 and CDR2 from the germline V gene are SGHAT and FQNNGV. This CDR3 comprises 15 residues. V was clipped by 6 bases and J by 3 bases; unmatched bases: 9. The CDR3 loop reads CASRAGGLVDTEAFF. The CDR3 nucleotides read TGTGCCAGCAGGGCAGGGGGCTTAGTAGACACTGAAGCTTTCTTT.

The chain carries TRBV9 and TRBJ2-3; perhaps TRBD1 as D (6 bases). V gave up 4 bases and J gave up 4 bases, with 13 bases separating them. The CDR3 runs 14 residues. Looked up from germline, CDR1 is SGDLS and CDR2 is YYNGEE. The CDR3 region is CASSPQGFADTQYF. The CDR3 coding sequence is TGTGCCAGCAGCCCACAGGGTTTCGCAGATACGCAGTATTTT.

V gene TRBV6-6 combines with J gene TRBJ1-5, with 7 bases aligning to TRBD1. Per germline, CDR1 MNHNY and CDR2 SVGAGI (reference sequence). The CDR3 sequence is 16 residues long. The V segment lost 6 bases and the J segment 4 bases; nucleotides outside the gene matches: 12. The CDR3 sequence is CASRQGRQAGNQPQHF. The CDR3 DNA follows: TGTGCCAGCAGACAGGGGAGACAGGCAGGTAATCAGCCCCAGCATTTT.

The chain has TRBV28 and TRBJ1-2; D is perhaps TRBD1 (5 bases). This CDR3 is built from 13 residues. Germline assignment: CDR1 MDHEN and CDR2 SYDVKM. The V end was cut by 6 bases, the J end by 8 bases, with 16 bases between. CDR3 loop: CASSLLGHTGYTF. The CDR3 DNA reads TGTGCCAGCAGCCTATTGGGGCATACGGGCTACACCTTC.

This clone was picked up a small number of times. The chain uses TRBV5-1 and TRBJ2-5, with TRBD1 as a possible D gene (6 bases). The germline gives CDR1 SGHRS, CDR2 YFSETQ. The CDR3 runs 16 residues. Trimming took off 4 bases at V and 5 bases at J, with 21 bases between the two ends. The CDR3 DNA sequence: TGCGCCAGCAGCCCTATGGGGCAGGGGTTTGGGGAGACCCAGTACTTC. Encoded protein: CASSPMGQGFGETQYF.

The gene calls are TRBV30 and TRBJ2-7, with a weak D call TRBD1 (7 bases). With 1 base removed from V and 2 bases from J, the gap between germline ends came to 12 bases. Germline CDR1 GTSNPN, CDR2 SVGIG (reference sequence). This CDR3 has 14 amino acids. In DNA form, the CDR3 reads TGTGCCTGGAGTGGACAGGGAGGCCCCTACGAGCAGTACTTC. It encodes CAWSGQGGPYEQYF.

The CDR3 spells CASSLTSTGGSYNEQFF. The CDR3 DNA follows: TGTGCCAGCAGCTTAACGTCCACAGGGGGTTCCTACAATGAGCAGTTCTTC. The chain couples TRBV7-3 to TRBJ2-1; 8 positions match TRBD1. The CDR3 totals 17 residues. V gave up 0 bases and J gave up 1 base; unmatched junction bases: 5. Germline V gives CDR1 SGHTA, CDR2 FQGTGA.

This clone was seen once. This sequence joins TRBV11-2 and TRBJ1-4; D unclear. This CDR3 is built from 14 residues. In germline, CDR1 is SGHAT, CDR2 FQNNGV. The V end lost 0 bases, the J end lost 9 bases, and 11 bases lay between the germline ends. CDR3 DNA: TGTGCCAGCAGCTTAGATGGGTGGAGGAAAAAACTGTTTTTT. Protein product: CASSLDGWRKKLFF. Using reference TRBV11-2 and TRBJ1-4 for the parts outside the CDR3, the full variable domain is EAGVAQSPRYKIIEKRQSVAFWCNPISGHATLYWYQQILGQGPKLLIQFQNNGVVDDSQLPKDRFSAERLKGVDSTLKIQPAKLEDSAVYLCASSLDGWRKKLFFGSGTQLSVL.

The V and J genes are TRBV11-2 and TRBJ2-1; D remains ambiguous. Deletions cut 5 bases from V and 10 bases from J, with 12 bases between. This CDR3 contains 12 residues. Per germline, CDR1 SGHAT and CDR2 FQNNGV. In nucleotides, the CDR3 is TGTGCCAGCAGCCCAACCCAACGGGAGCAGTTCTTC. Its protein is CASSPTQREQFF.

V is TRBV5-8 and J is TRBJ2-3; 8 bases are shared with TRBD2. The CDR3 length is 17 residues. CDR1 and CDR2 from the germline V gene are SGHTS and YDEGEE. V shed 0 bases and J 0 bases; nucleotides not matched to a gene: 6. The DNA for the CDR3 is TGTGCCAGCAGCTTGGCCGGGAGGGATCCTAGCACAGATACGCAGTATTTT. Encoded protein: CASSLAGRDPSTDTQYF.

The chain recombines TRBV4-1 with TRBJ1-2; 9 bases match TRBD1. V was pared by 1 base and J by 4 bases, with 4 bases of the junction left unmatched. There are 15 residues in the CDR3. Germline V lookup: CDR1 MGHRA, CDR2 YSYEKL. The CDR3 DNA is TGCGCCAGCAGCCAAGGTGGGACAGGGAGCTATGGCTACACCTTC. Its translation is CASSQGGTGSYGYTF.

The gene calls are TRBV6-5 and TRBJ1-5; TRBD1 agrees at 9 bases. CDR1 is MNHEY and CDR2 is SVGAGI in the germline V gene. The junction had 6 bases not matched to a gene; V was cut back by 5 bases and J by 7 bases. The CDR3 has 14 amino acids. CDR3 nucleotides: TGTGCCAGCAGTGGGGGACAGGGTTGGCAGCCCCAGCATTTT. Its translation is CASSGGQGWQPQHF.